A single sample gave rise to the 22 T cell receptor beta chains below, sequenced in a study of patients and donors after allogeneic stem cell transplantation. TCRdb reanalysed the RT-PCR reads using MiXCR and keeps one entry per CDR3 protein. The data contain some 150,000 distinct CDR3 sequences, over 35% of them singletons. Sequenced material: blood, either unsorted or a sorted T cell fraction (not recorded which). The origin of the receptors is a human donor who was either an allogeneic HSCT recipient or a stem cell or donor lymphocyte infusion donor (not recorded which). It is not recorded whose cells these are; they may come from a transplant donor.

The V call is TRBV6-2 or TRBV6-3, the J call TRBJ1-3; no clear D gene. V was clipped by 6 bases and J by 1 base, with 16 bases between them. CDR1 is MNHEY and CDR2 is SVGEGT in the germline V gene. The CDR3 loop spans 16 amino acids. CDR3 DNA: TGTGCCAGCAGACCTACCGGGTCAGAATCTGGAAACACCATATATTTT. Protein: CASRPTGSESGNTIYF.

This clonotype appeared a few times. In DNA, the CDR3 is TGTGCCAGCAGTTCCTTAACGACAGGTTCCATCGAGCAGTACGTC. Translation: CASSSLTTGSIEQYV. The rearrangement joins TRBV28 to TRBJ2-7, with D possibly matching TRBD1 (6 bases). The CDR3 spans 15 residues. Germline V gene lookup returns CDR1 MDHEN and CDR2 SYDVKM. Trimming pared 4 bases from V and 6 bases from J, leaving 19 bases between.

The chain uses TRBV20-1 and TRBJ1-2; 7 bases are shared with TRBD1. The CDR3 length is 15 residues. The junction had 9 bases not matched to a gene; V was cut back by 2 bases and J by 3 bases. Germline V gene data show CDR1 as DFQATT and CDR2 as SNEGSKA (reference sequence). CDR3 sequence reads: CSARFSRDSYYGYTF. In DNA form, the CDR3 reads TGCAGTGCTAGATTTTCCCGGGACAGTTACTATGGCTACACCTTC.

This sequence joins TRBV12-3 or TRBV12-4 and TRBJ2-3, with a weak D call TRBD2 (7 bases). Deletions cut 0 bases from V and 4 bases from J, with 11 bases between. The CDR3 contains 15 residues. DNA for the CDR3: TGTGCCAGCAGTTTAGCCCCGGGGGGCGCAGATACGCAGTATTTT. Amino acid sequence: CASSLAPGGADTQYF.

This clonotype was counted only a few times. V and J are TRBV20-1 and TRBJ2-1, with D possibly being TRBD2 (7 bases). The CDR3 is made up of 15 amino acids. The germline V gene encodes CDR1 DFQATT and CDR2 SNEGSKA (reference sequence). Trimming took 0 bases from V and 5 from J, leaving 14 bases between them. This chain's CDR3 is CSAREVAGGHNEQFF. CDR3 DNA: TGCAGTGCTAGAGAAGTAGCCGGGGGGCACAATGAGCAGTTCTTC.

In its sample, this clonotype was seen a few times. V is TRBV25-1 and J is TRBJ1-1; no clear D gene. Trimming took off 0 bases at V and 1 base at J, with 3 bases between the two ends. The germline V gene has CDR1 MGHDK and CDR2 SYGVNS. CDR3 length equals 13 residues. CDR3 DNA: TGTGCCAGCAGTGAATATAGGAACACTGAAGCTTTCTTT. It encodes CASSEYRNTEAFF. Based on the CDR3 plus reference TRBV25-1 and TRBJ1-1, the full variable domain is EADIYQTPRYLVIGTGKKITLECSQTMGHDKMYWYQQDPGMELHLIHYSYGVNSTEKGDLSSESTVSRIRTEHFPLTLESARPSHTSQYLCASSEYRNTEAFFGQGTRLTVV.

CDR3 sequence: CASSLQGMSNQPQHF. CDR3 bases: TGTGCCAGCAGTCTACAGGGTATGAGCAATCAGCCCCAGCATTTT. The rearrangement links TRBV6-1 to TRBJ1-5, with D tentatively TRBD1 (6 bases). Between the trimmed V and J ends, which lost 5 bases and 1 base, there was a span of 12 bases. CDR1 and CDR2 (germline): MNHNS, SASEGT. This CDR3 has 15 amino acids.

This clonotype has more than one count but fewer than ten. The V gene is TRBV7-2, the J gene TRBJ1-2, with a weak D call TRBD1 (5 bases). Trimming removed 5 bases at V and 2 bases at J, with 12 bases between. From germline, CDR1 is SGHTA and CDR2 FQGNSA. This CDR3 is 14 amino acids long. This CDR3 is CASSPGDGNYGYTF. The CDR3 nucleotides are TGTGCCAGCAGCCCCGGGGACGGCAACTATGGCTACACCTTC.

This clonotype has just one count. The chain carries TRBV5-1 and TRBJ1-1; D unclear. The CDR3 covers 13 residues. V dropped 0 bases and J dropped 4 bases, with 7 bases sitting between them. The germline gives CDR1 SGHRS, CDR2 YFSETQ. The DNA for the CDR3 is TGCGCCAGCAGCTTGGTGGCGGCCACTGAAGCTTTCTTT. It yields the protein CASSLVAATEAFF.

This rearrangement joins TRBV20-1 to TRBJ1-5; 7 nucleotides align to TRBD1. V shed 5 bases and J 5 bases; nucleotides not matched to a gene: 9. This CDR3 comprises 14 residues. In germline, CDR1 is DFQATT, CDR2 SNEGSKA (reference sequence). The CDR3 region is CSAATGDHYQPQHF. The CDR3 coding sequence is TGCAGTGCTGCTACAGGGGACCACTATCAGCCCCAGCATTTT.

The chain combines TRBV19 with TRBJ1-5; D might be TRBD1 (5 bases). This CDR3 contains 14 residues. The V end lost 11 bases, the J end lost 0 bases, and 14 bases lay between the germline ends. CDR1 is LNHDA and CDR2 is SQIVND in the germline V gene (reference sequence). The CDR3 nucleotides are TGTGCCGGGGGGACGGACTATAGCAATCAGCCCCAGCATTTT. It yields the protein CAGGTDYSNQPQHF.

This clonotype was detected only a few times. The chain employs TRBV28 and TRBJ2-7; weak D call: TRBD2 (6 bases). The CDR3 consists of 16 residues. Trimming left V 5 bases short and J 7 bases short, with 24 bases between. Per germline, CDR1 MDHEN and CDR2 SYDVKM. The CDR3 spells CASSPHGGSPSREQYV. The DNA for the CDR3 is TGTGCCAGCAGTCCCCATGGAGGGAGCCCTTCCAGAGAGCAGTACGTC.

The chain employs TRBV6-6 and TRBJ1-1, with D unresolved. In germline, CDR1 is MNHNY, CDR2 SVGAGI (reference sequence). The CDR3 consists of 11 residues. The germline V and J ends were trimmed by 6 bases and 7 bases, with 9 bases remaining between them. This CDR3 is CASRPAGEAFF. DNA of the CDR3: TGTGCCAGCAGACCGGCGGGTGAAGCTTTCTTT.

The gene calls are TRBV7-9 and TRBJ2-3, with TRBD2 matching over 10 bases. Trimming removed 5 bases from V and 6 bases from J; junction bases left unmatched: 8. Germline CDR1 reads SEHNR; CDR2 reads FQNEAQ (reference sequence). The CDR3 spans 15 residues. CDR3 amino acids: CASSQKVAGGDTQYF. The DNA for the CDR3 is TGTGCCAGCAGCCAAAAAGTAGCGGGGGGCGATACGCAGTATTTT.

With regard to this clonotype: The DNA is omitted, as the CDR3 cannot be located on it reliably, and the CDR3 follows TCRdb's listing. V is TRBV2 and J is TRBJ2-1; the DNA was not used to check the table's D call, TRBD2. Germline V gene sequence: CDR1 SNHLY, CDR2 FYNNEI. The CDR3 extends over 13 residues, inclusive of both ends. CDR3 amino acids: CASSVASGAPKFF.

The chain is built from TRBV12-3 or TRBV12-4 and TRBJ1-5; 7 bases are shared with TRBD1. This CDR3 contains 16 residues. V lost 1 base and J lost 2; bases outside the gene matches: 5. The CDR3 sequence: CASSLEIGGGNQPQHF. As DNA, the CDR3 is TGTGCCAGCAGTTTAGAGATAGGGGGCGGCAATCAGCCCCAGCATTTT.

This clonotype appeared a few times. The rearrangement links TRBV12-3 or TRBV12-4 to TRBJ1-5; D may be TRBD1 (5 bases). The CDR3 contains 12 residues. Trimming stripped 8 bases from V and 3 bases from J, with 8 bases between. The CDR3 here is CASRQSNQPQHF. CDR3 DNA: TGTGCCAGCCGACAGTCCAATCAGCCCCAGCATTTT.

This clonotype appeared a few times. The chain combines TRBV28 with TRBJ1-2, with D possibly being TRBD1 (5 bases). Germline-derived CDR1 and CDR2 are MDHEN and SYDVKM. Trimming pared 8 bases from V and 8 bases from J, leaving 15 bases between. This CDR3 is built from 12 residues. The chain's CDR3 is CASSQGREGYTF. The CDR3 DNA reads TGTGCCAGCTCTCAGGGAAGGGAGGGCTACACCTTC.

In this sample, this clonotype turned up many times. The chain carries TRBV25-1 and TRBJ1-5; 7 positions match TRBD1. The germline gives CDR1 MGHDK, CDR2 SYGVNS. CDR3 length: 13 amino acids. J lost 5 bases, V lost 2 bases, and 0 bases had no gene match. CDR3 DNA: TGTGCCAGCAGTGAACAGGGGGATCAGCCCCAGCATTTT. Protein sequence: CASSEQGDQPQHF.

The chain uses TRBV7-2 and TRBJ2-5; D gene uncertain. Trimming removed 1 base from V and 5 bases from J, with 5 bases in between. CDR1 is SGHTA, CDR2 FQGNSA, per germline. This CDR3 region has 12 residues. CDR3 region: CASSLVLETQYF. CDR3 bases: TGTGCCAGCAGCTTAGTCCTGGAGACCCAGTACTTC.

This clonotype occurred a few times. DNA for the CDR3: TGTGCCAGCAGTAGCGGGACATATGTTAGCTCCTACGAGCAGTACTTC. It translates to CASSSGTYVSSYEQYF. This chain connects TRBV6-2 or TRBV6-3 to TRBJ2-7; D may be TRBD2 (7 bases). Germline V gene sequence: CDR1 MNHEY, CDR2 SVGEGT. This CDR3 has 16 amino acids. V lost 5 bases and J 0 bases, leaving 17 bases between the germline ends.

This clonotype was observed a few times. This rearrangement joins TRBV24-1 to TRBJ1-2; no clear D gene. Germline loops: CDR1 KGHDR, CDR2 SFDVKD. This CDR3 has 14 amino acids. Trimming shortened V by 0 bases and J by 3 bases, and 7 bases separated the two germline ends. DNA of the CDR3: TGTGCCACCAGTGATTTGCTCGTAGACTATGGCTACACCTTC. It codes for CATSDLLVDYGYTF.